This T cell receptor beta chain was recovered during a study of T cell responses to AZD1222 COVID-19 vaccine (dated by TCRdb to the early 2020s). A note on the overall study: TCR sequencing covered 233 trial participants: 200 to 220 given two doses of AZD1222 and 26 given two doses of MenACWY control vaccine. Trial participants were enrolled by age into subgroups of 18-55, 56-69 and 70-plus years, and around 150, 28 and 57 TCR-sequenced participants, respectively, were included in these subgroups. Study-wide findings and limitations: Reportedly, almost half of the unique spike-specific TCRs recognized epitopes lying outside the regions that are mutated in the B.1.351 and B.1.1.7 variants. Most participants were white British and females outnumbered males, and the authors suggested that clonal diversity may have been underestimated. Vaccine-associated CD4 TCRs spanned the whole spike protein, with dominant responses in regions 160-218 and 743-854. Only a handful of AZD1222 recipients were SARS-CoV-2 seropositive at baseline, limiting conclusions about previously exposed vaccinees. The 56-69-year group was small, and its depth increase did not reach significance, likely because of low power. Because no day 14 peak-response samples were available, repertoires were characterized only after the peak T cell response. Spike-specific TCR breadth and depth rose significantly after two AZD1222 doses compared with day 0 and with MenACWY recipients.

Based on the germline V gene (reference sequence), the CDR1 and CDR2 sequences are SEHNR and FQNEAQ. V and J are truncated by 3 bases and 0 bases respectively, leaving an intervening sequence of 5 bases. The CDR3 holds 14 amino acids from the cysteine to the phenylalanine. Just the 42-base CDR3 DNA is kept, in frame starting at base 1. The intended sense of this specimen's time point label: about 28 days (+/-7) after the second vaccine dose. AZD1222 recipients whose second dose came at about 4 weeks and those whose second dose came at about 12 weeks were combined into one group, since spike-specific TCR depth and breadth did not differ between the two schedules. The vaccinee samples were drawn from two UK trials, COV001 and COV002, one of which was a single-blind randomized controlled phase 2/3 trial testing AZD1222 (ChAdOx1 nCoV-19) in healthy adults. Trial participant PBMC samples were collected at day 0 and day 28 after the second dose for TCRbeta chain sequencing.

The CDR3 regions of human TCRbeta chains were subjected to immunosequencing. Processing in the source paper ran as follows. TCRs in the repertoires were compared against a reference library of SARS-CoV-2-specific TCRs that had been generated with the MIRA antigen-specificity platform. Breadth was defined as the fraction of unique TCRs that were SARS-CoV-2-associated. Depth was defined as the fraction of total T cells that were SARS-CoV-2-associated. Each spike-specific TCR was assigned to its reactive spike region and to a CD4 or CD8 class using the MIRA data. Log10-transformed breadth and depth values were compared by one-way ANOVA with Sidak's multiple comparisons tests. The clones in this table, taken by TCRdb from immuneACCESS, are in-frame only. Not every clone is retained; where verified, under half of the shortfall comes from an unresolved V gene, and the cause of the rest is unknown. V and J calls plus clone size are reproduced from that table; the DNA served to infer D and trimming. The sample table records roughly 180,000 clones; just over 90% of these occur just once. The ten largest clones represent 1.5% to 2% of the sample.

About this clone: Its antigen is currently not known. Base qualities are missing; no much larger clone stands one base away.

The chain was built from TRBV7-9 and TRBJ2-2, with the D gene too uncertain to name. Source: peripheral blood, taken 28 days after the second AZD1222 dose. The sequence was collected from an adult who received the AZD1222 COVID-19 vaccine. The DNA sequence reads TGTGCCAGCAGCTTCAGGACGAACACCGGGGAGCTGTTTTTT. This encodes CASSFRTNTGELFF. Joined to the reference TRBV7-9 and TRBJ2-2 proteins, this CDR3 gives the full variable domain: DTGVSQNPRHKITKRGQNVTFRCDPISEHNRLYWYRQTLGQGPEFLTYFQNEAQLEKSRLLSDRFSAERPKGSFSTLEIQRTEQGDSAMYLCASSFRTNTGELFFGEGSRLTVL.